This TCR beta chain was found in a study of blood T cell repertoires in COVID-19. Study context: The analysed material was cDNA or gDNA that came from T cells, B-cell-depleted T cells, or PBMCs.

Enrolment of Seattle patients took place during active infection, and they were followed longitudinally. The assay was immunoSEQ multiplex PCR, and TCRdb's table has in-frame clones only and misses some. The profile shows hundreds of thousands of clones, about 87% of them singletons. The origin of this receptor is a woman aged 70 to 79 with COVID-19, enrolled during active disease. The specimen was peripheral blood.

The CDR3 DNA sequence: TGTGCCATCAGTGAAGGGACAGGGGTTGAAAAACTGTTTTTT. It specifies CAISEGTGVEKLFF. The chain is built from TRBV10-3 and TRBJ1-4, with 10 bases identical to TRBD1. This CDR3 contains 14 residues. After removal of 3 bases from V and 7 bases from J, the junction contained 2 bases not matched to a gene. The germline V gene has CDR1 ENHRY and CDR2 SYGVKD.